What follows are 5 T cell receptor beta chains derived from one specimen sequenced in a study of T cells in Graves' hyperthyroidism and ophthalmopathy. Amplification of TCR beta CDR3 regions was performed using RNA transcripts as template. A first-round RT-PCR of the TCR CDR3 used the HTBI primer set. TCRdb ran MiXCR on the multiplex PCR reads and lists one entry per CDR3 protein. The sample shows about 480,000 distinct CDR3 sequences, around 24% of them seen only once. Sequencing was done on a sample of blood. The origin of the receptors is a woman younger than 45 with Graves' ophthalmopathy.

The sample holds many counts of this clonotype. The V and J genes are TRBV5-1 and TRBJ1-2; D gene uncertain. The CDR3 runs 12 residues. In germline, CDR1 is SGHRS, CDR2 YFSETQ. V lost 4 bases and J 6 bases, leaving 10 bases between the germline ends. The CDR3 DNA follows: TGCGCCAGCAGCCCGGGTTCGGATGGCTACACCTTC. Amino acid sequence: CASSPGSDGYTF.

This clonotype was recorded many times. The chain is built from TRBV30 and TRBJ1-1; possibly TRBD1 for D (6 bases). Trimming pared 6 bases from V and 11 bases from J, leaving 16 bases between. The CDR3 has 11 amino acids. CDR1 and CDR2 from the germline V gene are GTSNPN and SVGIG (reference sequence). CDR3 loop: CACSGQLYAFF. In DNA form, the CDR3 reads TGTGCCTGTTCCGGACAGTTATATGCTTTCTTT.

This clonotype came up many times. V is TRBV28 and J is TRBJ1-5, with TRBD1 identical over 10 bases. The CDR3 extends over 18 amino acids. J lost 6 bases, V lost 3 bases, and 14 bases had no gene match. Germline values: CDR1 MDHEN, CDR2 SYDVKM. The CDR3: CASSFLRDRGVDLQPQHF. CDR3 bases: TGTGCCAGCAGTTTCCTCCGGGACAGGGGTGTGGATCTTCAGCCCCAGCATTTT.

This clonotype was observed many times. V is TRBV19 and J is TRBJ2-7; D gene ambiguous. CDR1 is LNHDA, CDR2 SQIVND, per germline (reference sequence). This CDR3 has 13 residues. Trimming cost V 5 bases and J 4 bases, with 12 bases left between them. For the CDR3, the DNA is TGTGCCAGTAGTCCCCTTATAATTTACGAGCAGTACTTC. Its protein product is CASSPLIIYEQYF.

This sequence joins TRBV6-2 or TRBV6-3 and TRBJ2-6; no clear D. Germline CDR1 is MNHEY and CDR2 is SVGEGT. This CDR3 spans 19 amino acids. The V end was cut by 0 bases, the J end by 1 base, with 16 bases between. CDR3 DNA sequence: TGTGCCAGCAGTTACTCAAAAACAAGCCCCCGGTCTGGGGCCAACGTCCTGACTTTC. Its translation: CASSYSKTSPRSGANVLTF.